This entry describes one T cell receptor (beta chain). Per the authors' pipeline: The assay estimated nucleated cells by amplifying reference gene primers. Assay used: immunoSEQ multiplex PCR; TCRdb lists only in-frame clones, some missing. Clonal size and the V and J genes are those of that table, whereas D and trimming came from the DNA. The data contain some 40,000 clones, 70% to 90% of them singletons. This CDR3 comprises 13 residues. CDR1 and CDR2 (germline): MDHEN, SYDVKM. The V gene lost 6 bases and the J gene lost 3 bases, with 11 bases spanning the gap. The sample is drawn from a study of blood T cell repertoires in COVID-19. Background on the study: Acute and convalescent COVID-19 samples came from the United States, Italy and Spain. From T cells, B-cell-depleted T cells, or PBMCs came the material, which was cDNA or gDNA.

The chain employs TRBV28 and TRBJ2-5; possibly TRBD1 for D (6 bases). Material for sequencing was peripheral blood. The sequence was obtained from a human donor in a cohort sampled during active COVID-19. CDR3 sequence: CASRRGLKETQYF. The CDR3 nucleotides read TGTGCCAGCAGAAGGGGGTTGAAAGAGACCCAGTACTTC. The full variable domain, completed using reference TRBV28 and TRBJ2-5, is DVKVTQSSRYLVKRTGEKVFLECVQDMDHENMFWYRQDPGLGLRLIYFSYDVKMKEKGDIPEGYSVSREKKERFSLILESASTNQTSMYLCASRRGLKETQYFGPGTRLLVL.